A single sample gave rise to the 22 T cell receptor beta chains below, sequenced in a study of cytomegalovirus exposure and HLA in healthy donors. PCR employed 60 Vbeta and 13 Jbeta primers. The data were produced by immunoSEQ multiplex PCR, yet TCRdb's version contains in-frame clones alone and is incomplete. The data show 75,000 to 90,000 clones, about 9.4% seen once. Sequenced: PBMCs. These receptors all come from a man between 60 and 70 years old in good health and CMV-seropositive.

This clone showed up just a few times. This chain joins TRBV7-6 and TRBJ2-3; 9 bases match TRBD2. The CDR3 totals 18 residues. Germline lookup yields CDR1 SGHVS and CDR2 FNYEAQ. With V trimmed by 1 base and J by 3 bases, 11 bases remained unmatched. The CDR3 DNA reads as TGTGCCAGCAGCTTAGGAGCCAGTGGCGGGGGGGGGACAGATACGCAGTATTTT. Translated, it gives CASSLGASGGGGTDTQYF.

This clone appeared a few times. The chain carries TRBV29-1 and TRBJ2-1, with 8 bases identical to TRBD2. Germline V gene lookup returns CDR1 SQVTM and CDR2 ANQGSEA. The CDR3 sequence is 16 residues long. V trimming: 3 bases; J trimming: 2 bases; junction bases outside the gene matches: 9. The CDR3 loop is CSVDGWERETYNEQFF. The CDR3 DNA reads TGCAGCGTTGATGGTTGGGAGCGGGAGACCTACAATGAGCAGTTCTTC.

This clone was counted only a few times. The chain joins TRBV4-1 to TRBJ1-1; no reliable D call. The CDR3 loop spans 14 amino acids. V lost 4 bases, J lost 1 base, and 10 bases lay in between. Germline V CDR1 and CDR2: MGHRA, YSYEKL. CDR3 in amino acids: CASSLHPENTEAFF. The CDR3 DNA sequence: TGCGCCAGCAGCCTCCACCCAGAGAACACTGAAGCTTTCTTT.

The rearrangement uses TRBV11-2 and TRBJ2-1, with TRBD2 matching 15 bases. The V segment lost 6 bases and the J segment 4 bases; nucleotides outside the gene matches: 4. Germline CDR1 and CDR2: SGHAT and FQNNGV. The CDR3 has 16 residues. Written as DNA, the CDR3 is TGTGCCAGCAGATCCGGACTAGCGGGGGGGTACAATGAGCAGTTCTTC. Translation gives CASRSGLAGGYNEQFF.

V is TRBV6-1 and J is TRBJ2-7; D is possibly TRBD2 (5 bases). Trimming cost V 8 bases and J 7 bases, with 12 bases left between them. This CDR3 is 11 amino acids long. The germline gives CDR1 MNHNS, CDR2 SASEGT. The CDR3 spells CASGRTSEQYV. In DNA form, the CDR3 reads TGTGCCAGCGGCAGGACTTCTGAGCAGTACGTC.

This clone was recorded a few times. The chain links TRBV5-1 to TRBJ2-7, with a tentative D call TRBD2 (7 bases). This CDR3 contains 14 residues. Trimming cost V 1 base and J 5 bases, with 13 bases left between them. The germline V gene encodes CDR1 SGHRS and CDR2 YFSETQ. This chain's CDR3 is CASSLRGGADEQYV. The CDR3 region has the DNA TGCGCCAGCAGCTTGAGGGGGGGGGCTGACGAGCAGTACGTC.

The gene calls are TRBV10-2 and TRBJ1-1; TRBD1 matches at 7 bases. Trimming cost V 6 bases and J 0 bases; bases outside gene matches: 1. From germline, CDR1 is WSHSY and CDR2 SAAADI. The CDR3 runs 13 residues. This CDR3 is CASRQGLNTEAFF. In nucleotides, the CDR3 is TGCGCCAGCAGACAGGGGTTGAACACTGAAGCTTTCTTT.

This clone was recorded a few times. DNA for the CDR3: TGTGCCAGCAGCTCGGACATGAACACTGAAGCTTTCTTT. This translates into CASSSDMNTEAFF. The chain links TRBV5-6 to TRBJ1-1; D is perhaps TRBD1 (5 bases). V lost 3 bases and J 0 bases, leaving 6 bases between the germline ends. The CDR3 runs to 13 residues. The germline gives CDR1 SGHDT, CDR2 YYEEEE.

This clone was seen only a few times. The J gene is TRBJ2-7, the V gene TRBV6-6; 13 bases map to TRBD2. Looked up from germline, CDR1 is MNHNY and CDR2 is SVGAGI (reference sequence). The CDR3 is 15 amino acids. V gave up 5 bases and J gave up 5 bases; unmatched junction bases: 6. The CDR3 loop is CASSPLGLAGDEQYF. The CDR3 DNA reads as TGTGCCAGCAGTCCTCTAGGACTAGCGGGAGACGAGCAGTACTTC.

The V gene is TRBV9, the J gene TRBJ2-2; 7 bases map to TRBD2. Germline CDR1 reads SGDLS; CDR2 reads YYNGEE. CDR3 length equals 17 residues. The trim removed 0 bases at V and 5 bases at J, leaving 10 bases unmatched. CDR3 sequence: CASSVDLSGAVTGELFF. CDR3 DNA sequence: TGTGCCAGCAGCGTAGACCTCAGCGGGGCGGTAACCGGGGAGCTGTTTTTT.

The gene calls are TRBV6-1 and TRBJ2-1, with D perhaps TRBD1 (5 bases). The CDR3 length is 14 residues. From germline, CDR1 is MNHNS and CDR2 SASEGT. V lost 8 bases to trimming and J lost 6 bases, with 17 bases between them. Here the CDR3 reads CASGPNRFGNEQFF. The CDR3 DNA sequence: TGTGCCAGCGGACCCAACAGGTTCGGCAATGAGCAGTTCTTC.

This chain joins TRBV7-9 and TRBJ2-1; TRBD2 is a possible D gene (6 bases). V lost 1 base to trimming and J lost 5 bases, with 6 bases between them. This CDR3 is built from 13 residues. Germline CDR1 and CDR2: SEHNR and FQNEAQ (reference sequence). The CDR3 bases are TGTGCCAGCAGCTTAGGGACTAACAATGAGCAGTTCTTC. Amino acid sequence: CASSLGTNNEQFF.

This clone has ten or more counts. The rearrangement links TRBV6-6 to TRBJ2-3; D ambiguous. In germline, CDR1 is MNHNY, CDR2 SVGAGI (reference sequence). CDR3 size: 14 residues. The germline V and J ends were trimmed by 3 bases and 6 bases, with 13 bases remaining between them. CDR3 in DNA: TGTGCCAGCAGTTATCGACCAGGCAGCGATACGCAGTATTTT. This translates into CASSYRPGSDTQYF.

This chain connects TRBV27 to TRBJ1-2; D unresolved. Trimming stripped 6 bases from V and 8 bases from J, with 10 bases between. Germline lookup yields CDR1 MNHEY and CDR2 SMNVEV (reference sequence). The CDR3 runs to 11 residues. The CDR3 loop reads CASRGNGGYTF. The CDR3 coding sequence is TGTGCCAGCAGGGGCAATGGAGGCTACACCTTC.

The rearrangement links TRBV2 to TRBJ2-1, with no clear D. CDR3 length equals 14 residues. The germline V gene encodes CDR1 SNHLY and CDR2 FYNNEI. Trimming left V 5 bases short and J 0 bases short, with 8 bases between. CDR3: CASSLTGSYNEQFF. The CDR3 DNA is TGTGCCAGCAGTTTGACGGGCTCCTACAATGAGCAGTTCTTC.

A few counts support this clone. This chain uses TRBV2 with TRBJ2-6; D is uncertain. The CDR3 consists of 15 residues. Trimming shortened V by 5 bases and J by 0 bases, and 8 bases separated the two germline ends. Germline V lookup: CDR1 SNHLY, CDR2 FYNNEI. CDR3 loop: CASSPLSSGANVLTF. CDR3 nucleotides: TGTGCCAGCAGTCCTTTGAGCTCTGGGGCCAACGTCCTGACTTTC.

In its sample, this clone was seen a few times. The rearrangement uses TRBV7-2 and TRBJ1-1, with 8 bases identical to TRBD1. In germline, CDR1 is SGHTA, CDR2 FQGNSA. Trimming cost V 2 bases and J 3 bases; bases outside gene matches: 5. The CDR3 spans 15 residues. The CDR3 DNA reads TGTGCCAGCAGCTTAAGGACAGGGAGGGACACTGAAGCTTTCTTT. Amino acids: CASSLRTGRDTEAFF.

The chain links TRBV30 to TRBJ1-2, with a tentative D call TRBD1 (5 bases). CDR3 length: 13 residues. Germline V gene lookup returns CDR1 GTSNPN and CDR2 SVGIG (reference sequence). The V gene lost 4 bases and the J gene lost 1 base, with 10 bases spanning the gap. CDR3 bases: TGTGCCTGGAAAGGGACTGATAACTATGGCTACACCTTC. It specifies CAWKGTDNYGYTF.

This clone was observed a few times. This chain links TRBV29-1 with TRBJ1-5; 11 bases align to TRBD1. Germline V gene lookup returns CDR1 SQVTM and CDR2 ANQGSEA. The junction had 7 bases not matched to a gene; V was cut back by 6 bases and J by 6 bases. This CDR3 has 14 residues. The CDR3 loop is CSVCPGTGGQPQHF. The CDR3 coding sequence is TGCAGCGTGTGTCCCGGGACAGGGGGTCAGCCCCAGCATTTT.

This clone was recorded a few times. The CDR3 reads CASSLDSEIAGANVLTF. As DNA, the CDR3 is TGTGCCAGCAGCTTAGATTCCGAGATCGCTGGGGCCAACGTCCTGACTTTC. This rearrangement joins TRBV11-2 to TRBJ2-6; D gene unclear. The CDR3 is made up of 17 amino acids. Germline V lookup: CDR1 SGHAT, CDR2 FQNNGV. V lost 0 bases to trimming and J lost 2 bases, with 11 bases between them.

Note on this clone: This is likely a read error, given that the CDR3 carries no conserved phenylalanine or tryptophan at its end. No DNA is shown, since the ends of the CDR3 on it are uncertain; the CDR3 is the one TCRdb lists. The V gene is TRBV30, the J gene TRBJ1-1. Ends included, the CDR3 has 12 residues. Germline lookup yields CDR1 GTSNPN and CDR2 SVGIG (reference sequence). This chain's CDR3 is CAWQDAISEPFL.

This clone was seen more than once but under ten times. CDR3 residues: CASTDRVGYEQYF. DNA for the CDR3: TGTGCCAGCACTGACAGGGTTGGGTACGAGCAGTACTTC. The chain recombines TRBV25-1 with TRBJ2-7, with 7 bases matching TRBD1. This CDR3 contains 13 residues. V lost 7 bases to trimming and J lost 4 bases; unmatched junction nucleotides: 7. The V gene's germline CDR1 is MGHDK and CDR2 SYGVNS.